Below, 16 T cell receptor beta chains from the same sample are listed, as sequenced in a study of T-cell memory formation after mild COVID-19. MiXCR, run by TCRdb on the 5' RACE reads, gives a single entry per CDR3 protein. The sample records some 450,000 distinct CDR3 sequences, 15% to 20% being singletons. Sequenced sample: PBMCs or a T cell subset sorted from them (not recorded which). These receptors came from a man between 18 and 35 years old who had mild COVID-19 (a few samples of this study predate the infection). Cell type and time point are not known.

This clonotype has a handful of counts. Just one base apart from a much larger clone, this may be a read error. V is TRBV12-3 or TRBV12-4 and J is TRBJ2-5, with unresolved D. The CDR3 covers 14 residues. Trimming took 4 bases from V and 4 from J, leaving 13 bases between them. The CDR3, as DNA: TGTGCCAGCAGTTCCTTGAACAGACCAGAGACCCAGTACTTC. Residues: CASSSLNRPETQYF.

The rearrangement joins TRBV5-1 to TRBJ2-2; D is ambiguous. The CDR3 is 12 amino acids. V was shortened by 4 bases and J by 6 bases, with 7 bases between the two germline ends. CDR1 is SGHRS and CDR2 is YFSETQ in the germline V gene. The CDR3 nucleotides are TGCGCCAGCAGCCCCCAGCCCGGGGAGCTGTTTTTT. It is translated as CASSPQPGELFF.

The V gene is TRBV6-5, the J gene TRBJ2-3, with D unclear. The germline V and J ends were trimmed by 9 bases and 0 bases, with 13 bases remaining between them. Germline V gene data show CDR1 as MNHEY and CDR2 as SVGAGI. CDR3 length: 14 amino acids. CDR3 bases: TGTGCCAGTCATAGGTCAGTTAGCACAGATACGCAGTATTTT. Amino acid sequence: CASHRSVSTDTQYF.

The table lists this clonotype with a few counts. CDR3 sequence (DNA): TGCAGTGCTACACCAATGCCTTTTGGGTCCAGGGGATTACATGGCTACACCTTC. Its protein is CSATPMPFGSRGLHGYTF. This chain joins TRBV20-1 and TRBJ1-2; TRBD1 might be the D (6 bases). The CDR3 extends over 18 amino acids. CDR1 is DFQATT and CDR2 is SNEGSKA in the germline V gene (reference sequence). V lost 4 bases and J lost 6, with 30 bases in between.

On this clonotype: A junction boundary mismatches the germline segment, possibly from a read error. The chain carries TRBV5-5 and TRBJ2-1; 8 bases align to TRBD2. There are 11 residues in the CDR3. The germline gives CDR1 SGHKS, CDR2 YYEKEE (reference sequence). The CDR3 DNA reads TGTGCCAGCAGCTTGATCAGCGGGGGAATCTTC. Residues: CASSLISGGIF. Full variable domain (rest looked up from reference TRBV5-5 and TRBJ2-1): DAGVTQSPTHLIKTRGQQVTLRCSPISGHKSVSWYQQVLGQGPQFIFQYYEKEERGRGNFPDRFSARQFPNYSSELNVNALLLGDSALYLCASSLISGGIFGPGTRLTVL.

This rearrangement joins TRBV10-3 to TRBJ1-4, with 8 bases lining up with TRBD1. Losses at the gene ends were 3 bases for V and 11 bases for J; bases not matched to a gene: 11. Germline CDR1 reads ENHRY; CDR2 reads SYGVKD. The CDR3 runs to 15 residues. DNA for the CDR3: TGTGCCATCAGTGATCTAGGGACAGGTGATCTCAAACTGTTTTTT. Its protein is CAISDLGTGDLKLFF.

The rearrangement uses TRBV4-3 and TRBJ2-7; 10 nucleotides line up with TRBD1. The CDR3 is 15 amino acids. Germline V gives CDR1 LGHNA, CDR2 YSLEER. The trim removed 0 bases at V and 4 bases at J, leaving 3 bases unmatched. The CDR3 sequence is CASSQEGQGRYEQYF. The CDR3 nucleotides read TGCGCCAGCAGCCAAGAGGGACAGGGGAGGTACGAGCAGTACTTC.

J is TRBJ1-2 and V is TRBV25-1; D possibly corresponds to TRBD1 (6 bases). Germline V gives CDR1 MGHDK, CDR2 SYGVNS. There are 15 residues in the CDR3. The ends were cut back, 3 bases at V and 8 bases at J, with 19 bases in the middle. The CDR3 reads CASSDPGTRWKGYTF. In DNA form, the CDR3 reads TGTGCCAGCAGTGACCCCGGGACAAGGTGGAAGGGCTACACCTTC.

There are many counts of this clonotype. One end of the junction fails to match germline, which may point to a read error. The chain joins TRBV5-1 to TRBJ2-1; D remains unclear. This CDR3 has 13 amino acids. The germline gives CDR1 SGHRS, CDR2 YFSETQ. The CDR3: CASSFGTYNEQFF. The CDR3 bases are TGTGCCAGCAGCTTTGGTACCTACAATGAGCAGTTCTTC.

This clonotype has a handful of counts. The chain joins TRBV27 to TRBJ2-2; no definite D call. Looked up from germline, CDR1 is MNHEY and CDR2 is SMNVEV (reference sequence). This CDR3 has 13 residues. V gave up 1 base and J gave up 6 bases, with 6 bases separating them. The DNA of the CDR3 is TGTGCCAGCAGTTTATTCTTAGCCGGGGAGCTGTTTTTT. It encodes CASSLFLAGELFF.

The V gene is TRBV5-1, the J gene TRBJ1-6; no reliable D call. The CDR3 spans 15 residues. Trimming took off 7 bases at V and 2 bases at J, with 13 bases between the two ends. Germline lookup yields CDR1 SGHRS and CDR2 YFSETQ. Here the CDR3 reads CASRATVAYNSPLHF. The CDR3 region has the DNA TGCGCCAGCCGAGCAACAGTAGCCTATAATTCACCCCTCCACTTT.

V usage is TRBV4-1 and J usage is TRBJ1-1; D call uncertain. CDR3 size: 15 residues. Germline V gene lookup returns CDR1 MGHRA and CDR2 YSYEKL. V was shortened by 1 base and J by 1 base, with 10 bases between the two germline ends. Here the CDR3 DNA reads TGCGCCAGCAGCCAAGGTCCCAGTTCGAACACTGAAGCTTTCTTT. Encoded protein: CASSQGPSSNTEAFF.

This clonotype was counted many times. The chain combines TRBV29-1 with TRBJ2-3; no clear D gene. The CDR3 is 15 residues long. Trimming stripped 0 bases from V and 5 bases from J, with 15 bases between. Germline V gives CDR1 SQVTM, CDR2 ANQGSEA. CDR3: CSVEDHGSLRDTQYF. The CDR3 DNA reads TGCAGCGTTGAAGATCATGGGTCATTAAGAGATACGCAGTATTTT.

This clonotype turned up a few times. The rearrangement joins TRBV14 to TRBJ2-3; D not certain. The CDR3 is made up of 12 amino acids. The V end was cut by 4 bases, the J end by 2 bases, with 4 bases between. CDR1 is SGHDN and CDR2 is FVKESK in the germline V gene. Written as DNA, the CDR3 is TGTGCCAGCAGCCGCATCACAGATACGCAGTATTTT. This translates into CASSRITDTQYF.

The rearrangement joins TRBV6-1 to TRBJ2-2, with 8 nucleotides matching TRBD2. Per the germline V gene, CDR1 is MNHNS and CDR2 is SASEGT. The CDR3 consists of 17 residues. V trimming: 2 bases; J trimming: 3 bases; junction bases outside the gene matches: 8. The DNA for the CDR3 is TGTGCCAGCAGTGAAATTTACGTTAGCGGGGACACCGGGGAGCTGTTTTTT. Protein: CASSEIYVSGDTGELFF.

CDR3: CASSVQNTEAFF. CDR3 bases: TGTGCCAGCAGCGTCCAGAACACTGAAGCTTTCTTT. The V and J genes are TRBV7-9 and TRBJ1-1; D not resolved. This CDR3 is 12 amino acids long. V lost 5 bases to trimming and J lost 1 base, with 5 bases between them. In germline, CDR1 is SEHNR, CDR2 FQNEAQ (reference sequence). Combining the CDR3 with reference TRBV7-9 and TRBJ1-1 gives the whole variable domain DTGVSQNPRHKITKRGQNVTFRCDPISEHNRLYWYRQTLGQGPEFLTYFQNEAQLEKSRLLSDRFSAERPKGSFSTLEIQRTEQGDSAMYLCASSVQNTEAFFGQGTRLTVV.